This T cell receptor (beta chain) was identified in a study of regulatory T cells in long-lasting Graves disease. As for the study in general: Graves' patients with a new diagnosis had received antithyroid drugs under 3 months.

Overall study findings and caveats: Patients with persistent disease showed a bias toward TRBV28, TRBJ1-2 and TRBJ2-5.

Stated time point: newly diagnosed GD, antithyroid drugs for less than 3 months. Scientists built the TCR library using RNA that was extracted from PBMCs. A volume of approximately 8.4 milliliters of peripheral blood was collected in EDTA tubes. In building TCR beta libraries, iRepertoire HTBI primers were used together with Arm-PCR of CDR3 regions. TCRdb reprocessed the multiplex PCR reads via MiXCR and lists one record per CDR3 protein. The sample yields some 250,000 distinct CDR3 sequences, around 16% seen once. This clonotype came up many times. The antigen remains undetermined. This CDR3 region has 14 residues. Germline lookup yields CDR1 MNHEY and CDR2 SMNVEV (reference sequence). The V end lost 1 base, the J end lost 5 bases, and 9 bases lay between the germline ends.

The chain carries TRBV27 and TRBJ2-1; maybe TRBD2 (6 bases). The receptor was isolated from a female donor with Graves disease. The sequencing used peripheral blood mononuclear cells (PBMCs), collected at new diagnosis, from a patient treated with antithyroid drugs. The CDR3 region is CASSLFGGHNEQFF. The CDR3 region has the DNA TGTGCCAGCAGTTTATTCGGGGGACACAATGAGCAGTTCTTC.